A selection of T cell receptor beta chains follows, all from one sample in a study of T cells after yellow fever vaccination. MiXCR, run by TCRdb on the 5' RACE reads, gives a single entry per CDR3 protein. This repertoire shows 360,000 or so distinct CDR3 sequences, 11% found once; its top ten account for roughly a sixth. The source was PBMCs, collected on the day of the first yellow fever vaccination. The receptors shown here come from a man between 18 and 29 years old who received the YFV17D yellow fever vaccine. Both conserved end residues are part of each CDR3. The order of the fields is V gene, clone size, J gene, D gene, CDR3 protein, CDR3 DNA. The D gene is left open where the match is weak. Rows give clone size only sometimes, using once, few, many, or a class for an expanded clone.

TRBV12-5,few,TRBJ1-2,TRBD1,CASGLALQGEIEDYGYTF,TGTGCTAGTGGTTTGGCCTTACAGGGGGAAATCGAAGACTATGGCTACACCTTC
TRBV29-1,few,TRBJ2-3,-,CSEDGTGTQYF,TGCAGTGAAGATGGTACGGGTACGCAGTATTTT
TRBV6-2/TRBV6-3,many,TRBJ2-3,-,CASGYGQTSTDTQYF,TGTGCCAGCGGCTACGGCCAAACAAGCACAGATACGCAGTATTTT
TRBV27,many,TRBJ2-5,-,CASSRLGDTEETQYF,TGTGCCAGCAGCCGCTTAGGGGACACCGAAGAGACCCAGTACTTC
TRBV5-1,-,TRBJ2-2,TRBD1,CASRPGTAETGELFF,TGCGCCAGCAGGCCCGGGACAGCCGAAACCGGGGAGCTGTTTTTT
TRBV12-3/TRBV12-4,few,TRBJ2-5,TRBD2,CASSLWSGGGETQYF,TGTGCCAGCAGTTTATGGTCGGGGGGGGGAGAGACCCAGTACTTC
TRBV2,-,TRBJ2-7,-,CASTHTTYEQYF,TGTGCCAGCACCCACACAACCTACGAGCAGTACTTC
TRBV4-3,few,TRBJ1-2,-,CASSPDGGTYGYTF,TGCGCCAGCAGCCCGGACGGAGGTACCTATGGCTACACCTTC
TRBV3-1,few,TRBJ2-5,-,CASGFRAYLQETQYF,TGTGCCAGCGGGTTCAGGGCCTACCTTCAAGAGACCCAGTACTTC
TRBV5-6,-,TRBJ1-5,TRBD1,CASSSTGTGWSNQPQHF,TGTGCCAGCAGCTCGACAGGGACGGGGTGGAGCAATCAGCCCCAGCATTTT
TRBV5-4,few,TRBJ2-3,TRBD2,CASTSGGFTDTQYF,TGTGCCAGCACCAGCGGGGGATTCACAGATACGCAGTATTTT
TRBV5-5,few,TRBJ2-6,-,CASSLDGGFGANVLTF,TGTGCCAGCAGCTTGGATGGCGGGTTCGGGGCCAACGTCCTGACTTTC
TRBV7-2,many,TRBJ1-1,-,CASSLRRGGTEAFF,TGTGCCAGCAGCCTCCGGCGCGGGGGCACTGAAGCTTTCTTT
TRBV30,few,TRBJ1-2,-,CAWSEQGLFYGYTF,TGTGCCTGGAGCGAACAGGGACTCTTCTATGGCTACACCTTC
TRBV15,many,TRBJ2-3,-,CATWGGRGREDTQYF,TGTGCCACCTGGGGGGGGCGTGGGAGAGAAGATACGCAGTATTTT
TRBV25-1,-,TRBJ2-5,-,CASSEYRGEAQYF,TGTGCCAGCAGTGAATATCGGGGAGAGGCCCAGTACTTC
TRBV29-1,few,TRBJ1-3,-,CSVVVGDSGNTIYF,TGCAGCGTGGTCGTGGGGGACTCTGGAAACACCATATATTTT
TRBV25-1,-,TRBJ2-1,-,CATVVHTSYNEQFF,TGTGCCACGGTAGTACACACCTCCTACAATGAGCAGTTCTTC
TRBV6-1,-,TRBJ1-6,-,CASTYRTYEGSPLHF,TGTGCCAGCACCTATAGGACTTACGAGGGTTCACCCCTCCACTTT
TRBV12-3/TRBV12-4,-,TRBJ1-4,TRBD1,CASSLGDRDGEKLFF,TGTGCCAGCAGTTTAGGGGACAGGGATGGTGAAAAACTGTTTTTT
TRBV5-4,-,TRBJ1-2,TRBD1,CASSLGGPGQGRSGYTF,TGTGCCAGCAGCTTGGGAGGCCCCGGACAGGGGCGTAGTGGCTACACCTTC
TRBV30,few,TRBJ1-3,-,CAWMTGLSGNTIYF,TGTGCCTGGATGACAGGACTCTCTGGAAACACCATATATTTT
TRBV3-1,-,TRBJ2-5,-,CASTQERGWRETQYF,TGTGCCAGCACCCAGGAGAGGGGATGGAGAGAGACCCAGTACTTC
TRBV19,few,TRBJ2-7,-,CASSSRLDEQYF,TGTGCCAGTAGTAGCAGGTTAGACGAGCAGTACTTC
TRBV5-1,-,TRBJ2-3,TRBD1,CASSYGRWTGLSTDTQYF,TGCGCCAGCAGCTATGGACGTTGGACAGGCCTTTCCACAGATACGCAGTATTTT
TRBV12-3/TRBV12-4,few,TRBJ1-1,-,CASSFEGEAFF,TGTGCCAGCAGTTTTGAGGGCGAAGCTTTCTTT
TRBV2,-,TRBJ2-7,-,CASKGSYEQYF,TGTGCCAGCAAAGGCTCCTACGAGCAGTACTTC
TRBV11-1,-,TRBJ2-3,TRBD2,CASSDRTSGGTDTQYF,TGTGCCAGCAGCGACCGGACTAGCGGGGGGACAGATACGCAGTATTTT
TRBV6-4,-,TRBJ1-1,TRBD1,CASSARPGQGIEAFF,TGTGCCAGCAGTGCCCGACCGGGACAGGGAATTGAAGCTTTCTTT
TRBV12-3/TRBV12-4,few,TRBJ1-5,-,CASRAGWGQPQHF,TGTGCCAGCAGGGCAGGGTGGGGGCAGCCCCAGCATTTT
TRBV18,once,TRBJ2-5,-,CASSPVVGETQYF,TGTGCCAGCTCACCGGTAGTCGGGGAGACCCAGTACTTC
TRBV6-1,few,TRBJ2-3,-,CASRQGRGKLKDTQYF,TGTGCCAGCAGGCAGGGGCGGGGAAAATTGAAAGATACGCAGTATTTT
TRBV12-3/TRBV12-4,-,TRBJ2-4,-,CASSLFQVYPIQYF,TGTGCCAGCAGTTTATTCCAGGTTTATCCCATTCAGTACTTC
TRBV5-1,-,TRBJ1-1,TRBD1,CASQGGEDTEAFF,TGCGCCAGCCAGGGGGGGGAAGACACTGAAGCTTTCTTT
TRBV20-1,many,TRBJ1-1,TRBD1,CSATQGAETEAFF,TGCAGTGCTACCCAGGGGGCAGAAACTGAAGCTTTCTTT
TRBV14,-,TRBJ1-1,-,CASSSREGGRNTEAFF,TGTGCCAGCAGCAGTAGAGAGGGAGGTCGGAACACTGAAGCTTTCTTT
TRBV28,few,TRBJ2-5,TRBD2,CASSPTLRGGKETQYF,TGTGCCAGCAGTCCTACCTTGCGGGGGGGGAAAGAGACCCAGTACTTC
TRBV19,-,TRBJ1-2,-,CASSIAGPLGPGYTF,TGTGCCAGTAGTATAGCCGGCCCCCTGGGGCCTGGCTACACCTTC
TRBV9,-,TRBJ2-3,TRBD2,CASSVFELAGGTQYF,TGTGCCAGCAGCGTATTTGAACTAGCGGGGGGTACGCAGTATTTT
TRBV5-1,-,TRBJ2-6,TRBD1,CASSPYRGAEGANVLTF,TGCGCCAGCAGCCCGTACAGGGGGGCGGAGGGGGCCAACGTCCTGACTTTC
TRBV11-2,-,TRBJ1-2,-,CASRSAQMNYGYTF,TGTGCCAGCAGATCGGCCCAGATGAACTATGGCTACACCTTC
TRBV15,-,TRBJ2-3,-,CATNRGVFSDTQYF,TGTGCCACCAACCGAGGGGTGTTTTCAGATACGCAGTATTTT
TRBV7-2,few,TRBJ2-3,TRBD2,CASILGGAADTQYF,TGTGCCAGCATCCTCGGGGGGGCTGCAGATACGCAGTATTTT
TRBV12-3/TRBV12-4,-,TRBJ1-1,-,CASGRTGLGTEAFF,TGTGCCAGCGGCAGAACAGGGCTGGGCACTGAAGCTTTCTTT
TRBV6-2/TRBV6-3,few,TRBJ2-7,TRBD1,CASSYGRQGANEQYF,TGTGCCAGCAGTTACGGAAGACAGGGGGCCAACGAGCAGTACTTC
TRBV6-5,few,TRBJ2-3,-,CASSYSSQVGGDTQYF,TGTGCCAGCAGTTACTCATCTCAAGTAGGGGGGGATACGCAGTATTTT
TRBV27,-,TRBJ2-2,TRBD1,CASSLLGGLNTGELFF,TGTGCCAGCAGTTTATTAGGGGGCTTGAACACCGGGGAGCTGTTTTTT
TRBV12-3/TRBV12-4,few,TRBJ2-5,TRBD2,CASLAGAQETQYF,TGTGCCAGCCTAGCGGGGGCCCAAGAGACCCAGTACTTC
TRBV11-2,few,TRBJ1-2,-,CASSGGVQNYGYTF,TGTGCCAGCAGCGGAGGGGTACAGAACTATGGCTACACCTTC
TRBV6-1,-,TRBJ2-1,-,CASRTLTGPREQFF,TGTGCCAGCAGGACTCTTACCGGGCCCAGGGAGCAGTTCTTC
TRBV29-1,few,TRBJ2-5,-,CSVEEGSETQYF,TGCAGCGTTGAAGAGGGGAGCGAGACCCAGTACTTC
TRBV7-3,few,TRBJ2-3,TRBD1,CASSLNGQGRDTQYF,TGTGCCAGCAGCCTTAATGGACAGGGAAGGGATACGCAGTATTTT
TRBV7-3,-,TRBJ2-3,TRBD2,CASSPDGGGINTQYF,TGTGCCAGCAGCCCAGATGGGGGGGGGATTAATACGCAGTATTTT